One T cell receptor beta chain is described in this entry. The assay was immunoSEQ multiplex PCR, and TCRdb's table has in-frame clones only and misses some. This table holds about 69,000 clones, roughly 89% found once. These data come from a study of control samples from healthy donors and cancer patients. The CDR3 totals 14 residues. Germline V gene sequence: CDR1 WNHNN, CDR2 SYGVQD (reference sequence). V was trimmed by 3 bases and J by 5 bases, leaving 13 bases between them. This chain connects TRBV10-1 to TRBJ2-5; D ambiguous. Material for sequencing was PBMCs. This TCR was sampled from a man between 60 and 70 years old with lung cancer. The DNA for the CDR3 is TGCGCCAGCAGTGAAGGGTTCGCGGCTGAGACCCAGTACTTC. It translates to CASSEGFAAETQYF.